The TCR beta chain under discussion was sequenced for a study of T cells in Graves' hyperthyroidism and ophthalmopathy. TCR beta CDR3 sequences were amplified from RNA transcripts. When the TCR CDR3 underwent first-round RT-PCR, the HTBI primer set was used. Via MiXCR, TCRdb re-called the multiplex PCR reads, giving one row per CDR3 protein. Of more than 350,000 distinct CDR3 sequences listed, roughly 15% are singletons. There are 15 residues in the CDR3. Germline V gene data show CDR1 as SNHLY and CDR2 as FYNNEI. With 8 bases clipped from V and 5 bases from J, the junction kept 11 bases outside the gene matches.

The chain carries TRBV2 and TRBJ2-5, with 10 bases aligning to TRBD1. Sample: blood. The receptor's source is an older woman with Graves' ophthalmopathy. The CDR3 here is CASGSRQGAGETQYF. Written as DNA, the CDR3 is TGTGCCAGCGGGTCCCGACAGGGGGCAGGGGAGACCCAGTACTTC.